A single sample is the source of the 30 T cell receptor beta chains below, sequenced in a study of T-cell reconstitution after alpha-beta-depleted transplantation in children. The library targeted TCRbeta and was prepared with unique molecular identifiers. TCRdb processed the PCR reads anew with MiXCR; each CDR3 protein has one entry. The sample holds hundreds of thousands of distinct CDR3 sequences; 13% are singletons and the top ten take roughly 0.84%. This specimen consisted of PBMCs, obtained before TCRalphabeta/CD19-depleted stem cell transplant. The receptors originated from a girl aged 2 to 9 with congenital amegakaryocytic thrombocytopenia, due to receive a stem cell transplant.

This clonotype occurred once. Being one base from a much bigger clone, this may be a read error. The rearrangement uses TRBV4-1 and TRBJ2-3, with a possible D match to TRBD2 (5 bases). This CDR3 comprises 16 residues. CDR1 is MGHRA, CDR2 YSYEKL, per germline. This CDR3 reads CASSQVSDPSTYTQYF. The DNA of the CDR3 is TGCGCCAGCAGCCAAGTTTCGGATCCTAGCACATATACGCAGTATTTT.

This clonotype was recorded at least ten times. CDR3 sequence reads: CASSATVGTEFLGSYNEQFF. In nucleotides, the CDR3 is TGCGCCAGCAGCGCGACGGTGGGGACAGAATTTCTTGGCTCCTACAATGAGCAGTTCTTC. The chain carries TRBV5-1 and TRBJ2-1; 7 positions match TRBD1. V shed 4 bases, J shed 0 bases, and the junction held 19 bases outside the gene matches. Germline lookup yields CDR1 SGHRS and CDR2 YFSETQ. The CDR3 loop spans 20 amino acids.

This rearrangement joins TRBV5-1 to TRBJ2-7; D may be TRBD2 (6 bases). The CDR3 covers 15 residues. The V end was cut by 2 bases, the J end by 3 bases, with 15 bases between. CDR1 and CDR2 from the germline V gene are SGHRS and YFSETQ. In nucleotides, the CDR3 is TGCGCCAGCAGCTTCGGGGACGGAGGGGTCTACGAGCAGTACTTC. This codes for CASSFGDGGVYEQYF. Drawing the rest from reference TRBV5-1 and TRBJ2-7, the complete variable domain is KAGVTQTPRYLIKTRGQQVTLSCSPISGHRSVSWYQQTPGQGLQFLFEYFSETQRNKGNFPGRFSGRQFSNSRSEMNVSTLELGDSALYLCASSFGDGGVYEQYFGPGTRLTVT.

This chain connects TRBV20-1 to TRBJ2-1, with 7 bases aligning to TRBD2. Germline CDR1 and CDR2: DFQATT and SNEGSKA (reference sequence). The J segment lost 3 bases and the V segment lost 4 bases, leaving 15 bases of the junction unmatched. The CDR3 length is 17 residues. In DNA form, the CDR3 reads TGCAGTGCTACTGTCGCTAGCGGCCTCCCCGGCTACAATGAGCAGTTCTTC. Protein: CSATVASGLPGYNEQFF.

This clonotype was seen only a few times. The CDR3 DNA reads as TGCAGTGCTAGCGGGACTAGCGGGAGGGCTTACGAGCAGTACTTC. As protein: CSASGTSGRAYEQYF. This chain uses TRBV20-1 with TRBJ2-7; 16 bases fit TRBD2. Unmatched junction bases numbered 3, after V lost 3 bases and J lost 4 bases. Germline lookup yields CDR1 DFQATT and CDR2 SNEGSKA (reference sequence). The CDR3 has 15 amino acids.

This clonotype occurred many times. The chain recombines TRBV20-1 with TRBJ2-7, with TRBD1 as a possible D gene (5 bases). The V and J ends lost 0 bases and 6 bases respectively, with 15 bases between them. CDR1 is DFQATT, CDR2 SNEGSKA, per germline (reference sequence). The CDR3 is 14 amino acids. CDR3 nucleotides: TGCAGTGCTAGAGAGGGCTTTAAGGGGTCCGAGCAGTACTTC. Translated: CSAREGFKGSEQYF.

The DNA of the CDR3 is TGTGCCAGCAGTTACTTGTCTAGCGATAGCTCCTACAATGAGCAGTTCTTC. Amino acids: CASSYLSSDSSYNEQFF. V usage is TRBV6-5 and J usage is TRBJ2-1, with D perhaps matching TRBD2 (6 bases). Germline V gene data show CDR1 as MNHEY and CDR2 as SVGAGI. The CDR3 length is 17 residues. The V and J ends lost 1 base and 0 bases respectively, with 13 bases between them.

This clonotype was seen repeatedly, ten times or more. CDR3 nucleotides: TGTGCCAGCAGTTTTTTTCGGCTAGCGGGTAACAATGAGCAGTTCTTC. This translates into CASSFFRLAGNNEQFF. The chain uses TRBV12-3 or TRBV12-4 and TRBJ2-1; 8 positions agree with TRBD2. V gave up 3 bases and J gave up 5 bases; unmatched junction bases: 9. The length of the CDR3 is 16 residues.

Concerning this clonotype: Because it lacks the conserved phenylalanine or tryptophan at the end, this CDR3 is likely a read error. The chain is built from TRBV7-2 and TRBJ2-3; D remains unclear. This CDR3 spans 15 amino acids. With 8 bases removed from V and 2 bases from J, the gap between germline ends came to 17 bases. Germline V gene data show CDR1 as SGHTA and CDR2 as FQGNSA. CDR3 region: CASAQTSDTTDTQYL. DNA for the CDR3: TGTGCCAGCGCCCAGACTTCGGATACCACAGATACGCAGTATTTA.

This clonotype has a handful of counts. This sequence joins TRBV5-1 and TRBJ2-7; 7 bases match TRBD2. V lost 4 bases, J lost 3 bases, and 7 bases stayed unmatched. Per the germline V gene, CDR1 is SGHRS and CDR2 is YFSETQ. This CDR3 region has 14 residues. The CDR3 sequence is CASSDRGGDYEQYF. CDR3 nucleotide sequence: TGCGCCAGCAGCGATAGGGGAGGGGACTACGAGCAGTACTTC.

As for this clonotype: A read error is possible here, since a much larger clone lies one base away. The CDR3 spells CSARRTGADNQPRHF. The CDR3 region has the DNA TGCAGTGCTAGGCGGACAGGGGCGGACAATCAGCCCCGGCATTTT. V gene TRBV20-1 combines with J gene TRBJ1-5; 9 positions agree with TRBD1. The CDR3 consists of 15 residues. The V gene's germline CDR1 is DFQATT and CDR2 SNEGSKA (reference sequence).

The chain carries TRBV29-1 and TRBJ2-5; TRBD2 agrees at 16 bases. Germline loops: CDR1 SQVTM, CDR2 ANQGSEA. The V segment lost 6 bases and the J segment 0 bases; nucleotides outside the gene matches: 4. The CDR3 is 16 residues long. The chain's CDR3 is CSVGLAGGSYQETQYF. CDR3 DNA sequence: TGCAGCGTGGGACTAGCGGGAGGGTCGTACCAAGAGACCCAGTACTTC.

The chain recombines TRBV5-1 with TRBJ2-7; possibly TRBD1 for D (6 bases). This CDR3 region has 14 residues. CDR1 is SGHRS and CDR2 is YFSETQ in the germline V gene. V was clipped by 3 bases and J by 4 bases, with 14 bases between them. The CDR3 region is CASSSRDTQYEQYF. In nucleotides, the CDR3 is TGCGCCAGCAGCTCCCGGGACACGCAATACGAGCAGTACTTC.

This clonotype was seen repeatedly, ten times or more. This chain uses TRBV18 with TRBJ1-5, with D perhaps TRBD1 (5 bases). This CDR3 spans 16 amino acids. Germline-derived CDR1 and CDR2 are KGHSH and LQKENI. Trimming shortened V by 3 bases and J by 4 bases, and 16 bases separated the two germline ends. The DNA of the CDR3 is TGTGCCAGCTCACCCTCCGGGACTACAGGTAATCAGCCCCAGCATTTT. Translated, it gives CASSPSGTTGNQPQHF.

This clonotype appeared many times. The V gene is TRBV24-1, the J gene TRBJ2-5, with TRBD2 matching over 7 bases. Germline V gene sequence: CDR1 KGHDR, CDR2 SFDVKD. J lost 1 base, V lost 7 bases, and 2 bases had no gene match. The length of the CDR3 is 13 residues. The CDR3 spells CATSRGSQETQYF. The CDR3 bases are TGTGCCACCAGCCGCGGGAGCCAAGAGACCCAGTACTTC.

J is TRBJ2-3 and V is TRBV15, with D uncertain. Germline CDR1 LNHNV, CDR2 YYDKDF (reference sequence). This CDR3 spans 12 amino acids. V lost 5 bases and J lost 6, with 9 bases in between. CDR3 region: CATSDVGDTQYF. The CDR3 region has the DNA TGTGCCACCAGCGACGTGGGGGATACGCAGTATTTT. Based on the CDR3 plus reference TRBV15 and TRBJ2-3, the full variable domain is DAMVIQNPRYQVTQFGKPVTLSCSQTLNHNVMYWYQQKSSQAPKLLFHYYDKDFNNEADTPDNFQSRRPNTSFCFLDIRSPGLGDTAMYLCATSDVGDTQYFGPGTRLTVL.

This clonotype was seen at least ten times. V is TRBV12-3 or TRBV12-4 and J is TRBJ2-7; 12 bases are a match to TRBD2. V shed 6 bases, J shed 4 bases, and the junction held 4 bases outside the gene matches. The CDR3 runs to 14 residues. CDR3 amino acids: CASRSSGRAYEQYF. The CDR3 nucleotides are TGTGCCAGCAGATCTAGCGGGAGGGCTTACGAGCAGTACTTC.

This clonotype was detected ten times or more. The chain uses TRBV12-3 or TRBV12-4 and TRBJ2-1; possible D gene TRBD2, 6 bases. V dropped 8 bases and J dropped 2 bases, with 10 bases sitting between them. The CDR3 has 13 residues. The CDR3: CASRERTYNEQFF. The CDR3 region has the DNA TGTGCCAGCCGGGAGCGCACCTACAATGAGCAGTTCTTC.

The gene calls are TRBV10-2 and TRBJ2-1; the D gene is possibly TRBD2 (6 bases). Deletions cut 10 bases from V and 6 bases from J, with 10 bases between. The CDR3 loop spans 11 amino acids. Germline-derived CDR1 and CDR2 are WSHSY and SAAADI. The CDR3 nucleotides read TGCGCCACCCGACTAGGCAATGAGCAGTTCTTC. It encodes CATRLGNEQFF.

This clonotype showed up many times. CDR3 sequence reads: CASSLGAQGNTIYF. For the CDR3, the DNA is TGCGCCAGCAGCTTGGGAGCTCAGGGAAACACCATATATTTT. The V and J genes are TRBV5-1 and TRBJ1-3; D is ambiguous. The CDR3 spans 14 residues. With 0 bases removed from V and 4 bases from J, the gap between germline ends came to 8 bases. CDR1 and CDR2 from the germline V gene are SGHRS and YFSETQ.

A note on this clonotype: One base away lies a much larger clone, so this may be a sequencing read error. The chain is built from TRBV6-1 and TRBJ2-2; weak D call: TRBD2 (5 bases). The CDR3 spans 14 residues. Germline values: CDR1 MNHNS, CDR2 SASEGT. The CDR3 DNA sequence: TGTGCCAGCAGCCGTAGAGAGGTCACCGGGGAGCTGTCTTTT. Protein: CASSRREVTGELSF.

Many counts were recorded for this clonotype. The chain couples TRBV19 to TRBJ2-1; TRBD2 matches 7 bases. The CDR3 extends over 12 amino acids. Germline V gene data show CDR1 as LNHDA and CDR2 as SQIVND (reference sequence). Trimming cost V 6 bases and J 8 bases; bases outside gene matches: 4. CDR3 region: CASSRLADEQFF. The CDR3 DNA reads TGTGCCAGTAGCCGGCTAGCGGATGAGCAGTTCTTC.

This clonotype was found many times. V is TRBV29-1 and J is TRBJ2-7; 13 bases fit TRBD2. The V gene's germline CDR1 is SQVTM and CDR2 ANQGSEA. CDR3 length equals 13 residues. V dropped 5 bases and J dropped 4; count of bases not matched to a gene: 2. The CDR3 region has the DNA TGCAGCGTTCGGACTAGCGGGGGTTACGAGCAGTACTTC. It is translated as CSVRTSGGYEQYF.

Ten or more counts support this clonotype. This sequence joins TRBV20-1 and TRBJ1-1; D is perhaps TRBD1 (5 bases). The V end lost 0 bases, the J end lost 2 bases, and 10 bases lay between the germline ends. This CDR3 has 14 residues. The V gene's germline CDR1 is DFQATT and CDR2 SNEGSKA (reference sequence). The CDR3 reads CSARDRTRNTEAFF. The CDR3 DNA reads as TGCAGTGCTAGAGATCGGACAAGAAACACTGAAGCTTTCTTT.

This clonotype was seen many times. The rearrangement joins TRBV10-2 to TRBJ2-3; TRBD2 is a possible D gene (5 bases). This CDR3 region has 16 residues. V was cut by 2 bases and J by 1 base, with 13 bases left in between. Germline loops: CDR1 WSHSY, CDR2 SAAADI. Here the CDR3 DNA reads TGCGCCAGCAGTGAGCAACTAGTCCTTCGCACAGATACGCAGTATTTT. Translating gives CASSEQLVLRTDTQYF.

The CDR3 DNA reads as TGCGCCAGCAGCAGTGAAGGGTTGGGGTACGAGCAGTACTTC. It codes for CASSSEGLGYEQYF. The V call is TRBV5-1, the J call TRBJ2-7; D unresolved. The CDR3 runs to 14 residues. Trimming left V 4 bases short and J 4 bases short, with 15 bases between. The germline V gene encodes CDR1 SGHRS and CDR2 YFSETQ.

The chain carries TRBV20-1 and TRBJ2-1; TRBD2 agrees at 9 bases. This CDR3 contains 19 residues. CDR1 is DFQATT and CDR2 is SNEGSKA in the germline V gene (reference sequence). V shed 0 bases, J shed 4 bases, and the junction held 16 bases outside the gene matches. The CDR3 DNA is TGCAGTGCTAGAGATCCAGCGGGAGGTAGGCTGGCGGTTTACAATGAGCAGTTCTTC. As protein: CSARDPAGGRLAVYNEQFF.

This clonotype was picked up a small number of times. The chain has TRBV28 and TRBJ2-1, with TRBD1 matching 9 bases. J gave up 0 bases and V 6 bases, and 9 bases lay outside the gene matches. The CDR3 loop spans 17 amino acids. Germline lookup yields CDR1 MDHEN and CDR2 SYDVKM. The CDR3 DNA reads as TGTGCCAGCAGGGGGGACAGGGCTCCTACCTCCTACAATGAGCAGTTCTTC. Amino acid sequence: CASRGDRAPTSYNEQFF.

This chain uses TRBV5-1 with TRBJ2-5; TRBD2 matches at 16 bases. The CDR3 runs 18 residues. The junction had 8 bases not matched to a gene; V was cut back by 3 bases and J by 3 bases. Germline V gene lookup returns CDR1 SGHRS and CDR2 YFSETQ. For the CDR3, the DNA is TGCGCCAGCAGCTGGAGTCCGGGACTAGCGGGAGGGGAAGAGACCCAGTACTTC. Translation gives CASSWSPGLAGGEETQYF.

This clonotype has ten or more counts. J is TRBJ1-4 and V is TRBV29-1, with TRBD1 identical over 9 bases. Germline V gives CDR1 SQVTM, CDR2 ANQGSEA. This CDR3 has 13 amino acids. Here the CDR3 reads CSTKGQGNEKLFF. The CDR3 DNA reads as TGCTCCACCAAGGGACAGGGAAATGAAAAACTGTTTTTT.